This T cell receptor beta chain was sequenced for a study of blood T cells in healthy people across ages. It was with a sample-barcoded 5' primer and a J-beta primer mix that a second PCR of roughly 6 to 12 cycles was run. Each CDR3 protein is one row after TCRdb ran MiXCR on the 5' RACE reads. The sample lists 350,000 to 450,000 distinct CDR3 sequences, approximately 52% occurring once. V was clipped by 6 bases and J by 3 bases, with 14 bases between them. The CDR3 totals 13 residues. The germline V gene encodes CDR1 DFQATT and CDR2 SNEGSKA (reference sequence). The chain links TRBV20-1 to TRBJ1-1; D is unclear. This clonotype was sampled from a man between 60 and 75 years old in good health. Material for sequencing was blood. CDR3 DNA sequence: TGCAGTGCCAGCCAGATCGGGTACACTGAAGCTTTCTTT. This translates into CSASQIGYTEAFF.